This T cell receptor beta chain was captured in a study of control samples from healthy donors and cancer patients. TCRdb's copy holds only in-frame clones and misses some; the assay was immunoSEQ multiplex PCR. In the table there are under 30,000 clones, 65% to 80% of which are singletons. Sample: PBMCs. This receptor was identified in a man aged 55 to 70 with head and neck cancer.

In nucleotides, the CDR3 is TGCGCCAGCAGCTTGGGGACTACCGGAAACGAGCAGTACTTC. Its protein product is CASSLGTTGNEQYF. V is TRBV5-1 and J is TRBJ2-7, with D tentatively TRBD2 (6 bases). Trimming took 0 bases from V and 5 from J, leaving 12 bases between them. The CDR3 sequence is 14 residues long. Germline V gene sequence: CDR1 SGHRS, CDR2 YFSETQ.